Listed below are T cell receptor beta chains from one sample, sequenced in a study of regulatory T cells in long-lasting Graves disease. A single record per CDR3 protein comes from TCRdb applying MiXCR to the multiplex PCR reads. The table shows roughly 500,000 distinct CDR3 sequences, with roughly 22% occurring only once. Sample: peripheral blood mononuclear cells (PBMCs), taken when the disease was refractory, from a patient treated with antithyroid drugs. Source of these receptors: a female donor with Graves disease. Each CDR3 is given with its conserved first and last residue. The order of the fields is D gene, CDR3 length, J gene, V gene, clone size, CDR3 DNA, CDR3 protein. D genes are given only for firm matches. Clone sizes are given selectively: once, few, many, or a class where the clone is expanded.

-,13,TRBJ2-2,TRBV20-1,few,TGCAGTGCTAGTAACGGGAACACCGGGGAGCTGTTTTTT,CSASNGNTGELFF
-,13,TRBJ1-5,TRBV10-3,many,TGTGCCATCAGTGAGGGAGTAGATCAGCCCCAGCATTTT,CAISEGVDQPQHF
-,14,TRBJ1-5,TRBV15,many,TGTGCCACCAGCAGGGACCGAAGCAATCAGCCCCAGCATTTT,CATSRDRSNQPQHF
-,12,TRBJ1-1,TRBV30,-,TGTGCCTGGAGTACTCATTCGGGTGAAGCTTTCTTT,CAWSTHSGEAFF
-,13,TRBJ1-1,TRBV27,many,TGTGCCAGCAGCAGGGAGTTTAGCACTGAAGCTTTCTTT,CASSREFSTEAFF
-,15,TRBJ1-1,TRBV2,many,TGTGCCAGCAGTGAATCCGTGGGATTGAACACTGAAGCTTTCTTT,CASSESVGLNTEAFF
-,11,TRBJ1-1,TRBV20-1,many,TGCAGTGCTAGAGATCACATCGAAGCTTTCTTT,CSARDHIEAFF
TRBD1,18,TRBJ2-5,TRBV7-2,-,TGTGCCAGCAGCCAGGACAGGGGGCTAGCGGCTGTGGGAGAGACCCAGTACTTC,CASSQDRGLAAVGETQYF
TRBD2,14,TRBJ2-7,TRBV11-2,few,TGTGCCAGCAGCAAAAGCGGGAGGGGAAACGAGCAGTACTTC,CASSKSGRGNEQYF
-,13,TRBJ1-1,TRBV18,few,TGTGCCAGCTCACCATTAATGGTGAGTGAAGCTTTCTTT,CASSPLMVSEAFF
-,13,TRBJ1-1,TRBV3-1,many,TGTGCCAGCAGCCAACTCGGGGGGACTGAAGCTTTCTTT,CASSQLGGTEAFF
-,17,TRBJ1-2,TRBV7-2,many,TGTGCCAGCAGCTTTCTTATAACCTCAGGGTGGTCGGGTGGCTACACCTTC,CASSFLITSGWSGGYTF
-,12,TRBJ2-5,TRBV6-2/TRBV6-3,many,TGTGCCAGCAGTTTCGTAAGGGAGACCCAGTACTTC,CASSFVRETQYF
-,12,TRBJ1-6,TRBV6-1,-,TGTGCCAGCAGTGAAGGTCAATCACCCCTCCACTTT,CASSEGQSPLHF
-,15,TRBJ1-3,TRBV7-2,-,TGTGCCAGCACCGGAGGGGCAACCTCTGGAAACACCATATATTTT,CASTGGATSGNTIYF
-,13,TRBJ2-5,TRBV20-1,few,TGCAGTGCCATCGGGGGCAGGGGAGAGACCCAGTACTTC,CSAIGGRGETQYF
-,16,TRBJ2-2,TRBV6-6,few,TGTGCCAGCAGTTACTCGCAGGATTCGGGCACCGGGGAGCTGTTTTTT,CASSYSQDSGTGELFF
TRBD1,14,TRBJ2-5,TRBV5-6,few,TGTGCCAGCAGCTCTAACCTGGACAGGTGGACCCAGTACTTC,CASSSNLDRWTQYF
TRBD1,15,TRBJ2-1,TRBV20-1,-,TGCAGTGCTAGTACCGGGACAGGGTCCTACAATGAGCAGTTCTTC,CSASTGTGSYNEQFF
TRBD2,15,TRBJ2-7,TRBV11-3,-,TGTGCCAGCAGCTTCGGTCGCGGGGGCTCCTACGAGCAGTACTTC,CASSFGRGGSYEQYF